These T cell receptor beta chains were read from a single sample in a study of OX40 agonist ivuxolimab in advanced cancers. Sequenced by immunoSEQ multiplex PCR; TCRdb stores in-frame clones only, minus some. The sample has some 80,000 clones; roughly 84% are singletons. The specimen comprised CD4+ or CD8+ T cells sorted from blood, sampled in a trial of the OX40 agonist ivuxolimab. The source of these receptors is an adult with an advanced solid tumor such as melanoma, head and neck, liver or kidney cancer. CDR3s include the opening cysteine and the closing phenylalanine or tryptophan. Each record gives: J gene, V gene, D gene, clone size, CDR3 DNA, CDR3 protein. The D gene is left open where the match is weak. Some rows have no size entry. The others give once, few or many, or a class for an expanded clone.

>TRBJ2-6|TRBV27|-|-
TGTGCCAGCAGTCTCTTAAGCTCTGGGGCCAACGTCCTGACTTTC
CASSLLSSGANVLTF
>TRBJ1-2|TRBV20-1|TRBD1|-
TGCAGTGCTGGGACAGTCTATGGCTACACCTTC
CSAGTVYGYTF
>TRBJ2-7|TRBV7-8|-|-
TGTGCCAGCAGTCCTTCCCTGGGCACGGCCTACGAGCAGTACTTC
CASSPSLGTAYEQYF
>TRBJ1-5|TRBV7-2|-|-
TGTGCCAGCAGCTTAGCGGCAGGGATGAACAATCAGCCCCAGCATTTT
CASSLAAGMNNQPQHF
>TRBJ2-1|TRBV5-1|TRBD2|-
TGCGCCAGCAGCTTAACCACCGGGACTAAGTTCTTC
CASSLTTGTKFF
>TRBJ2-1|TRBV11-1|-|-
TGTGCCAGCAGCTTATCGGACGGTAACAATGAGCAGTTCTTC
CASSLSDGNNEQFF
>TRBJ2-1|TRBV18|-|-
TGTGCCAGCTCACCACCCCTTAGCCGCGAAAGCTCCTACAATGAGCAGTTCTTC
CASSPPLSRESSYNEQFF
>TRBJ1-1|TRBV4-2|-|-
TGTGCCAGCAGCCAAGATCCGGGGACGGTGAACACTGAAGCTTTCTTT
CASSQDPGTVNTEAFF
>TRBJ1-1|TRBV5-4|-|-
TGTGCCAGCAGCCTCCCGTTGAACACTGAAGCTTTCTTT
CASSLPLNTEAFF
>TRBJ2-7|TRBV4-2|-|-
TGTGCCAGCAGCCCCCAAGGGAGCGACTCCTACGAGCAGTACTTC
CASSPQGSDSYEQYF
>TRBJ1-1|TRBV18|TRBD1|-
TGTGCCAGCTCACCACCTTTTGGGACAGGGGTGGGAGGAACTGAAGCTTTCTTT
CASSPPFGTGVGGTEAFF
>TRBJ2-2|TRBV27|TRBD1|-
TGTGCCAGCAGTTTACGTGGGACAGCGAACACCGGGGAGCTGTTTTTT
CASSLRGTANTGELFF
>TRBJ2-1|TRBV5-8|-|-
TGTGCCAGCAGCTTGTACAATGAGCAGTTCTTC
CASSLYNEQFF
>TRBJ1-3|TRBV9|-|-
TGTGCCAGCAGCGTTGACTCGACTGGAAACACCATATATTTT
CASSVDSTGNTIYF
>TRBJ2-7|TRBV27|-|-
TGTGCCAGCAGTTTAGTTTCAGGGAGCTCCTACGAGCAGTACTTC
CASSLVSGSSYEQYF
>TRBJ2-2|TRBV7-2|-|-
TGTGCCAGCAGCGCTCAGGGCACCGGGGAGCTGTTTTTT
CASSAQGTGELFF
>TRBJ2-3|TRBV7-2|-|-
TGTGCCAGCAGCTTAGCTGTGATCACAGATACGCAGTATTTT
CASSLAVITDTQYF
>TRBJ2-5|TRBV11-2|TRBD2|-
TGTGCCAGCAGCCTCTCGACTAGCGGGGTTGAGACCCAGTACTTC
CASSLSTSGVETQYF
>TRBJ2-1|TRBV9|-|-
TGTGCCAGCAGCGGAAACAATGAGCAGTTCTTC
CASSGNNEQFF
>TRBJ2-6|TRBV6-5|-|-
TGTGCCAGCAGGCTACAGGGTACTGGGGCCAACGTCCTGACTTTC
CASRLQGTGANVLTF
>TRBJ2-5|TRBV7-7|-|-
TGTGCTAGCAGCTTGGACAGCCAAGAGACCCAGTACTTC
CASSLDSQETQYF
>TRBJ1-1|TRBV5-6|-|-
TGTGCCAGCAGCTCGGTGGGGCACACTGAAGCTTTCTTT
CASSSVGHTEAFF
>TRBJ2-2|TRBV9|-|-
TGTGCCAGCAGCGTAGGGGTCGGAGACTACACCGGGGAGCTGTTTTTT
CASSVGVGDYTGELFF
>TRBJ1-2|TRBV5-4|-|-
TGTGCCAGCAGCTCTCCCGACACGGACTATGGCTACACCTTC
CASSSPDTDYGYTF
>TRBJ1-2|TRBV23-1|-|-
TGCGCCAGCAGTCAAGACGGGGGTCTGGACAAGAAGGTTGGCTACACCTTC
CASSQDGGLDKKVGYTF
>TRBJ1-6|TRBV5-4|TRBD1|few
TGTGCCAGCAGCGCGGGGACAGGGGATAATTCACCCCTCCACTTT
CASSAGTGDNSPLHF